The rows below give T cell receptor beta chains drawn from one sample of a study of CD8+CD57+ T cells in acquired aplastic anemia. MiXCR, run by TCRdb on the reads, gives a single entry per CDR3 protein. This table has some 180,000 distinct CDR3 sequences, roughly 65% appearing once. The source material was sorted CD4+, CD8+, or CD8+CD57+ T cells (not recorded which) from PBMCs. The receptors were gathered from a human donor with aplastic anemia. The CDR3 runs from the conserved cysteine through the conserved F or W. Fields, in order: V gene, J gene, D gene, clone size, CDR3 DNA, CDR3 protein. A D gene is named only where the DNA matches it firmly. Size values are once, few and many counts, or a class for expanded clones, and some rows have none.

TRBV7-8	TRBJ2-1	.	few	TGTGCCAGCAGCCCTAGAGCCACTGGGACTCCTACCAAGTTC	CASSPRATGTPTKF
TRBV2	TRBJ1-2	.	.	TGTGCCAGCAGTGGCCCACAGGTTGATTATGGCTACACCTTC	CASSGPQVDYGYTF
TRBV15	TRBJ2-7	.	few	TGTGCCACCAGCAGTGAGACAGGTTCCTACGAGCAGTACTTC	CATSSETGSYEQYF
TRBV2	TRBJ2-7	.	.	TGTGCCAGCAGTCTCCGGGACTACGAGCAGTACTTC	CASSLRDYEQYF
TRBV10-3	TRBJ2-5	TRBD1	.	TGTGCCAGCAGTGACCTTAAACAGGGGGACCAAGAGACCCAGTACTTC	CASSDLKQGDQETQYF
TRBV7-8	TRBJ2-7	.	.	TGTGCCAGCACCTCCGACGAACAGGGACACAACTACGAGCAGTACTTC	CASTSDEQGHNYEQYF
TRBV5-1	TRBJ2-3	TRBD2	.	TGCGCCAGCAGCTCGGCGGGCGGGAGCGCAGATACGCAGTATTTT	CASSSAGGSADTQYF
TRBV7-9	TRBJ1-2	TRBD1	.	TGTGCCAGCAGCTTGGTTGGGACAGCGTCTAACTATGGCTACACCTTC	CASSLVGTASNYGYTF
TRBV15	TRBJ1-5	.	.	TGTGCCACCAGCAAATTCAATCAGCCCCAGCATTTT	CATSKFNQPQHF
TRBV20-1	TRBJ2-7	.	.	TGCAGTGGGACAAGATCCTCCTACGAGCAGTACTTC	CSGTRSSYEQYF
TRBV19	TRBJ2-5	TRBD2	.	TGTGCCAGTAGTATAGGGCTCGGCGGGGGGGCGGAGACCCAGTACTTC	CASSIGLGGGAETQYF
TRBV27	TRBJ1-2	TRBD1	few	TGTGCCAGCAGTCCCGCCCGGACAGGGGGAGGGGGCTACACCTTC	CASSPARTGGGGYTF
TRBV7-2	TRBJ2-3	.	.	TGTGCCAGCAGCTTAGTACTGGGCCACACAGATACGCAGTATTTT	CASSLVLGHTDTQYF
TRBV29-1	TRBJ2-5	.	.	TGCAGCGCCCAATCCATATTTAACCAAGAGACCCAGTACTTC	CSAQSIFNQETQYF
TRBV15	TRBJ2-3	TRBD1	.	TGTGCCACCAGCAGTAGGCAGGGGGCAGATACGCAGTATTTT	CATSSRQGADTQYF
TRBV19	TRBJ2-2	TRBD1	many	TGTGCCAGTAGTATATGGTCAGGGGGCACCGGGGAGCTGTTTTTT	CASSIWSGGTGELFF
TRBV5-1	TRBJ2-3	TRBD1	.	TGCGCCAGCACGAAACAGGGGACGGGCACAGATACGCAGTATTTT	CASTKQGTGTDTQYF
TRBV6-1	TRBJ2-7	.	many	TGTGCCAGCAGTTGGGTGGACTCGCCGTCCTACGAGCAGTACTTC	CASSWVDSPSYEQYF
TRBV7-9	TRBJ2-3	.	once	TGTGCCAGCAGCTCGTGGCAGGTCACAGATACGCAGTATTTT	CASSSWQVTDTQYF
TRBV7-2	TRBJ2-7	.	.	TGTGCCAGCGCGGACAGAACCTACGAGCAGTACTTC	CASADRTYEQYF
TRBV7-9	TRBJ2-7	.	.	TGTGCCAGCAGCTCGGAAGGTTTTACCTACGAGCAGTACTTC	CASSSEGFTYEQYF
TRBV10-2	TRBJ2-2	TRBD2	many	TGCGCCAGCAGTGAGTCAGGGCGAGGGACTAGTCTCGCCGGGGAGCTGTTTTTT	CASSESGRGTSLAGELFF
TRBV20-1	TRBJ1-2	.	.	TGCAGTGCTAGCCTCACGTTGAGTGGGAACACCTTC	CSASLTLSGNTF
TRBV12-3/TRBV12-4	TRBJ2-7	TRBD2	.	TGTGCCAGCAGCCCCCGGACTAGCTCCTACGAGCAGTACTTC	CASSPRTSSYEQYF
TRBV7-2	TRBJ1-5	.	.	TGTGCCAGCAGCTTAGTGGGGGGCGATCAGCCCCAGCATTTT	CASSLVGGDQPQHF
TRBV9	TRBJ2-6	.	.	TGTGCCAGCAGCCTAGGAGGATACTCTGGGGCCAACGTCCTGACTTTC	CASSLGGYSGANVLTF
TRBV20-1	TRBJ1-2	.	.	TGCAGTGCTAATACGGGTGCAAGCTATGGCTACACCTTC	CSANTGASYGYTF
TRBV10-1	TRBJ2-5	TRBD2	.	TGCGCCAGCACCCCGGGTAGCGGGGGGGCGGAGACCCAGTACTTC	CASTPGSGGAETQYF
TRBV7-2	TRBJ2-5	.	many	TGTGCCAGCAGCTTCTGGGGGGCGGACCAAGAGACCCAGTACTTC	CASSFWGADQETQYF
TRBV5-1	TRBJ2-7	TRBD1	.	TGCGCCAGCAGCACCGAGACAGGGGCCGAGCAGTACTTC	CASSTETGAEQYF
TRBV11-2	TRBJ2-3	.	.	TGTGCCAGCAGCACCATCGGATTGCTCACAGATACGCAGTATTTT	CASSTIGLLTDTQYF
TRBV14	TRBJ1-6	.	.	TGTGCCAGCAGCCATGGTGTGGGGTTCAATTCACCCCTCCACTTT	CASSHGVGFNSPLHF
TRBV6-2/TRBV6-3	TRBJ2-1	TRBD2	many	TGTGCCAGCAGTCGAGCGGGGTCCGGAGGCGGGGAGCAGTTCTTC	CASSRAGSGGGEQFF
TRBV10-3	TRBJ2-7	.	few	TGTGCCATCAGTGTCCGGCCAGACAGCACCTACGAGCAGTACTTC	CAISVRPDSTYEQYF
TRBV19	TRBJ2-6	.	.	TGTGCCAGTATCGACCAATCTGGGGCCAACGTCCTGACTTTC	CASIDQSGANVLTF
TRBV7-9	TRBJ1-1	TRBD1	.	TGTGCCAGCAGCTTTCTTACAGGGGGCAACACTGAAGCTTTCTTT	CASSFLTGGNTEAFF
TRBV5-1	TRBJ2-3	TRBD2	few	TGCGCCAGCAGGACTAGCGGGTACAGCACAGATACGCAGTATTTT	CASRTSGYSTDTQYF
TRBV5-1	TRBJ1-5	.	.	TGCGCCAGCAGCTCCGGTCCTTCTAAGCCCCAGCATTTT	CASSSGPSKPQHF
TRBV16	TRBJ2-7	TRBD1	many	TGTGCCAGCAGCCAACCCGACAGGGGGCAAGGCGAGCAGTACTTC	CASSQPDRGQGEQYF
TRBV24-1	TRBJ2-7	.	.	TGTGCCAGCAGCCGCGGTAGCGGTTCCTACGAGCAGTACTTC	CASSRGSGSYEQYF
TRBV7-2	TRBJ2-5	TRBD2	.	TGTGCCAGCAGCCTGATAGCGGGGGGGTCCTTGACCCAGTACTTC	CASSLIAGGSLTQYF
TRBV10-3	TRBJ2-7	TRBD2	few	TGTGCCATCGGCCGGGGCGGGAGCCCCTACGAGCAGTACTTC	CAIGRGGSPYEQYF